The T cell receptor beta chain described here comes from a study of identical twins. A single record per CDR3 protein comes from TCRdb applying MiXCR to the 5' RACE reads. This repertoire shows just under 650,000 distinct CDR3 sequences, under 8.5% found once; its top ten account for roughly 1.5%. Per the germline V gene, CDR1 is SGHAT and CDR2 is FQNNGV. V shed 5 bases and J shed 1 base, with 11 bases lying between them. The CDR3 extends over 15 amino acids. In this sample, this clonotype turned up many times. This sample also belongs to another study, concerning yellow fever vaccine responses in identical twins.

The sequenced sample was PBMCs. The chain recombines TRBV11-2 with TRBJ2-2, with D perhaps matching TRBD2 (6 bases). The receptor's source is a woman between 18 and 29 years old in good health. CDR3 loop: CASSGGTGNTGELFF. The CDR3 coding sequence is TGTGCCAGCAGCGGGGGGACGGGGAACACCGGGGAGCTGTTTTTT.